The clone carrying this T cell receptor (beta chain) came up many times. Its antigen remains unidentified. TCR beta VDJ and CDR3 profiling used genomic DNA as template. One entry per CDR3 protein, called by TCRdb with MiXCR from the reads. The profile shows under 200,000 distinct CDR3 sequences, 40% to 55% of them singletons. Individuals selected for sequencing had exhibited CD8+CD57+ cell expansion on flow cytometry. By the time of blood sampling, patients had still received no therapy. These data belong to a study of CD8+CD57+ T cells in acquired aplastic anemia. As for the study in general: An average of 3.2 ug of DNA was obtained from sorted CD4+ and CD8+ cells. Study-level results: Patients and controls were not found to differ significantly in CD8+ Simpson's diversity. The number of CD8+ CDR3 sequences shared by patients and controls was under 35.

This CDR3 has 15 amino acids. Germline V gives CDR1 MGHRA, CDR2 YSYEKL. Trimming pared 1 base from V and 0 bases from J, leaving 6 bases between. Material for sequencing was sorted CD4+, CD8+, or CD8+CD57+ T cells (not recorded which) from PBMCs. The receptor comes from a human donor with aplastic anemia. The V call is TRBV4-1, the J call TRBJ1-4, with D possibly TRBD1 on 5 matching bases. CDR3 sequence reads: CASSQAGTTNEKLFF. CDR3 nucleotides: TGCGCCAGCAGCCAAGCAGGGACAACTAATGAAAAACTGTTTTTT.